The 30 T cell receptor beta chains below all came from one sample that was sequenced in a study of T cells after yellow fever vaccination. TCRdb re-called the 5' RACE reads through MiXCR, storing one row per CDR3 protein. The sample records about 300,000 distinct CDR3 sequences, approximately 4.2% being singletons. Specimen: PBMCs, collected 5 days after the yellow fever booster vaccination. All receptors come from a man aged 18 to 35 who received the YFV17D yellow fever vaccine.

This clonotype showed up just a few times. This chain connects TRBV29-1 to TRBJ2-4, with 8 nucleotides matching TRBD2. The length of the CDR3 is 15 residues. The germline V gene has CDR1 SQVTM and CDR2 ANQGSEA. The trim removed 1 base at V and 9 bases at J, leaving 11 bases unmatched. The CDR3 protein is CSVEGVGGGFGIQYF. CDR3 in DNA: TGCAGCGTTGAAGGGGTTGGCGGGGGGTTCGGCATTCAGTACTTC. The full variable domain, completed using reference TRBV29-1 and TRBJ2-4, is SAVISQKPSRDICQRGTSLTIQCQVDSQVTMMFWYRQQPGQSLTLIATANQGSEATYESGFVIDKFPISRPNLTFSTLTVSNMSPEDSSIYLCSVEGVGGGFGIQYFGAGTRLSVL.

This clonotype was recorded at least ten times. This sequence joins TRBV10-3 and TRBJ2-2; 9 bases line up with TRBD2. The V segment lost 10 bases and the J segment 4 bases; nucleotides outside the gene matches: 16. Per the germline V gene, CDR1 is ENHRY and CDR2 is SYGVKD. The CDR3 covers 17 residues. CDR3 bases: TGTGCCACCCAGCCCAGCCTAGCGGGGCTCGGCACCGGGGAGCTGTTTTTT. Protein: CATQPSLAGLGTGELFF.

At least ten counts were recorded for this clonotype. The chain joins TRBV11-2 to TRBJ2-5; TRBD1 matches 10 bases. Germline CDR1 is SGHAT and CDR2 is FQNNGV. Trimming at V came to 1 base and at J to 4 bases, leaving 6 bases not matched to a gene. CDR3 length: 16 amino acids. The CDR3 protein is CASSLGWTGGRETQYF. The CDR3 DNA reads as TGTGCCAGCAGCTTAGGTTGGACAGGGGGAAGAGAGACCCAGTACTTC.

This clonotype was counted only a few times. The J gene is TRBJ1-4, the V gene TRBV3-1; D gene ambiguous. The CDR3 sequence is 12 residues long. CDR1 and CDR2 (germline): LGHDT, YNNKEL (reference sequence). V was trimmed by 3 bases and J by 8 bases, leaving 7 bases between them. Written as DNA, the CDR3 is TGTGCCAGCAGCCAGCTCGGAGAAAAACTGTTTTTT. Residues: CASSQLGEKLFF.

V and J are TRBV6-6 and TRBJ1-1; 9 bases fit TRBD1. CDR3 length: 14 amino acids. J lost 5 bases, V lost 5 bases, and 6 bases had no gene match. Per germline, CDR1 MNHNY and CDR2 SVGAGI (reference sequence). The CDR3 nucleotides read TGTGCCAGCAGTGCACAGGGGGCGAGAACTGAAGCTTTCTTT. It codes for CASSAQGARTEAFF.

J is TRBJ2-7 and V is TRBV11-2; D may be TRBD1 or TRBD2 (5 bases each). The CDR3 is 14 residues long. The V and J ends lost 8 bases and 2 bases respectively, with 16 bases between them. CDR1 SGHAT and CDR2 FQNNGV come from the germline V gene. The CDR3 here is CASSIRDGAYEQYV. The DNA for the CDR3 is TGTGCCAGCTCAATACGGGACGGAGCCTACGAGCAGTACGTC.

This clonotype was counted a few times. Sequence at one end of the junction differs from germline and may be a read error. The gene calls are TRBV6-6 and TRBJ2-3; the match to TRBD2 covers 7 bases. CDR1 and CDR2 from the germline V gene are MNHNY and SVGAGI (reference sequence). The length of the CDR3 is 17 residues. As DNA, the CDR3 is TGTGCCAGCAGTCACTCGGGGGGAAGCGCTCCCGCGGCGGGGCAGTATTTT. It translates to CASSHSGGSAPAAGQYF.

This clonotype was observed a handful of times. The chain couples TRBV12-5 to TRBJ2-3, with TRBD2 matching 7 bases. Losses at the gene ends were 0 bases for V and 6 bases for J; bases not matched to a gene: 3. Germline V gene lookup returns CDR1 LGHNT and CDR2 FRNRAP. The CDR3 loop spans 14 amino acids. This CDR3 reads CASGLVGRVDTQYF. The DNA for the CDR3 is TGTGCTAGTGGTTTGGTAGGGAGGGTGGATACGCAGTATTTT.

This clonotype has only a few counts. The genes are TRBV20-1 and TRBJ2-3; possibly TRBD2 for D (5 bases). The CDR3 spans 14 residues. Germline V CDR1 and CDR2: DFQATT, SNEGSKA (reference sequence). Between the trimmed V and J ends, which lost 3 bases and 2 bases, there was a span of 12 bases. The CDR3 here is CSAREAALTDTQYF. In DNA form, the CDR3 reads TGCAGTGCTAGGGAGGCAGCCCTCACAGATACGCAGTATTTT.

This clonotype occurred many times. The genes are TRBV5-1 and TRBJ2-2, with unresolved D. This CDR3 has 14 residues. The ends were cut back, 4 bases at V and 7 bases at J, with 14 bases in the middle. The germline V gene encodes CDR1 SGHRS and CDR2 YFSETQ. The CDR3 DNA reads as TGCGCCAGCAGCGCCGTAGGGCGCATCGGGGAGCTGTTTTTT. Residues: CASSAVGRIGELFF.

This clonotype was seen only a few times. The gene calls are TRBV7-9 and TRBJ1-4; D gene uncertain. V gave up 1 base and J gave up 5 bases, with 11 bases separating them. Germline loops: CDR1 SEHNR, CDR2 FQNEAQ (reference sequence). The CDR3 runs to 15 residues. The CDR3 region has the DNA TGTGCCAGCAGCTTAGGTCGCGGGCCCAATGAAAAACTGTTTTTT. It yields the protein CASSLGRGPNEKLFF.

This clonotype was seen more than once but under ten times. Here the CDR3 DNA reads TGTGCCAGCAGCCTAGACGGGGGGGCTAGTCAGCCCCAGCATTTT. Protein sequence: CASSLDGGASQPQHF. V is TRBV7-2 and J is TRBJ1-5, with D possibly being TRBD1 (6 bases). CDR3 length equals 15 residues. The V end lost 5 bases, the J end lost 6 bases, and 17 bases lay between the germline ends. Germline CDR1 SGHTA, CDR2 FQGNSA.

Only a few counts were recorded for this clonotype. The rearrangement uses TRBV7-9 and TRBJ2-1, with 7 bases lining up with TRBD1. The CDR3 spans 15 residues. CDR1 and CDR2 from the germline V gene are SEHNR and FQNEAQ (reference sequence). V was pared by 5 bases and J by 0 bases, with 4 bases of the junction left unmatched. The DNA of the CDR3 is TGTGCCAGCAGCACGGGGACAGTCTCCTACAATGAGCAGTTCTTC. Translating it yields CASSTGTVSYNEQFF.

The V and J genes are TRBV20-1 and TRBJ1-2, with a tentative D call TRBD1 (5 bases). Germline CDR1 and CDR2: DFQATT and SNEGSKA (reference sequence). V gave up 7 bases and J gave up 8 bases, with 20 bases separating them. The CDR3 spans 13 residues. The CDR3 region has the DNA TGCAGTGGGGGCCCTGGTGGATACGAAGGCTACACCTTC. It encodes CSGGPGGYEGYTF.

This clonotype was seen repeatedly, ten times or more. The gene calls are TRBV4-1 and TRBJ2-5, with D perhaps matching TRBD1 or TRBD2 (5 bases each). Germline assignment: CDR1 MGHRA and CDR2 YSYEKL. The ends were cut back, 6 bases at V and 2 bases at J, with 16 bases in the middle. The CDR3 is 15 amino acids. CDR3 residues: CASSPYGGPQETQYF. CDR3 sequence (DNA): TGCGCCAGCAGTCCGTATGGGGGTCCTCAAGAGACCCAGTACTTC.

This clonotype was counted a few times. The chain couples TRBV4-2 to TRBJ2-7; TRBD2 is a possible D gene (6 bases). Looked up from germline, CDR1 is LGHNA and CDR2 is YNFKEQ. V lost 2 bases to trimming and J lost 3 bases, with 11 bases between them. The CDR3 has 14 residues. The CDR3 loop is CASSQFQGGYEQYF. CDR3 DNA sequence: TGTGCCAGCAGCCAATTTCAGGGAGGCTACGAGCAGTACTTC.

This clonotype showed up just a few times. The V and J genes are TRBV27 and TRBJ2-1; no reliable D call. Deletions cut 2 bases from V and 6 bases from J, with 11 bases between. This CDR3 region has 14 residues. Per germline, CDR1 MNHEY and CDR2 SMNVEV (reference sequence). CDR3 nucleotides: TGTGCCAGCAGTTTAGGATACAGCCTCAATGAGCAGTTCTTC. Translating it yields CASSLGYSLNEQFF.

This clonotype was observed a few times. The V gene is TRBV11-2, the J gene TRBJ1-2; TRBD1 matches 7 bases. The CDR3 covers 16 residues. Germline-derived CDR1 and CDR2 are SGHAT and FQNNGV. After removal of 5 bases from V and 6 bases from J, the junction contained 15 bases not matched to a gene. The chain's CDR3 is CASSALGLQGKDGYTF. DNA for the CDR3: TGTGCCAGCAGCGCCTTAGGGCTACAGGGGAAGGATGGCTACACCTTC. Complete variable domain (other parts from reference TRBV11-2 and TRBJ1-2): EAGVAQSPRYKIIEKRQSVAFWCNPISGHATLYWYQQILGQGPKLLIQFQNNGVVDDSQLPKDRFSAERLKGVDSTLKIQPAKLEDSAVYLCASSALGLQGKDGYTFGSGTRLTVV.

The sample holds a few counts of this clonotype. The chain is built from TRBV15 and TRBJ1-5, with D possibly matching TRBD1 (5 bases). CDR3 length equals 14 residues. Germline CDR1 reads LNHNV; CDR2 reads YYDKDF (reference sequence). Between the trimmed V and J ends, which lost 5 bases and 5 bases, there was a span of 13 bases. CDR3 region: CATSGLGPYQPQHF. In nucleotides, the CDR3 is TGTGCCACCAGCGGCCTGGGACCTTATCAGCCCCAGCATTTT.

This clonotype occurred many times. This chain connects TRBV11-2 to TRBJ2-3; 8 bases align to TRBD2. V lost 8 bases, J lost 4 bases, and 5 bases stayed unmatched. The CDR3 spans 13 residues. Germline assignment: CDR1 SGHAT and CDR2 FQNNGV. CDR3 sequence reads: CASHRGGADTQYF. Written as DNA, the CDR3 is TGTGCCAGCCACCGGGGGGGAGCAGATACGCAGTATTTT.

This clonotype was seen repeatedly, ten times or more. The chain combines TRBV7-9 with TRBJ2-1; the D gene is possibly TRBD1 (6 bases). This CDR3 contains 14 residues. Between the trimmed V and J ends, which lost 5 bases and 8 bases, there was a span of 16 bases. CDR1 is SEHNR and CDR2 is FQNEAQ in the germline V gene (reference sequence). CDR3 sequence reads: CASSHPGTYDEQFF. CDR3 nucleotide sequence: TGTGCCAGCAGCCACCCGGGGACATACGATGAGCAGTTCTTC.

This clonotype appeared a few times. The rearrangement links TRBV7-2 to TRBJ2-3; D is unresolved. The CDR3 loop spans 14 amino acids. Germline V CDR1 and CDR2: SGHTA, FQGNSA. V gave up 5 bases and J gave up 10 bases, with 19 bases separating them. CDR3 DNA sequence: TGTGCCAGCAGCCCGCCCTTATTAGTTTCCCCGCAGTATTTT. Protein sequence: CASSPPLLVSPQYF.

This rearrangement joins TRBV7-2 to TRBJ2-7, with 7 bases identical to TRBD2. Germline lookup yields CDR1 SGHTA and CDR2 FQGNSA. CDR3 length equals 15 residues. V shed 3 bases and J 0 bases; nucleotides not matched to a gene: 5. CDR3 loop: CASSLGSGDSYEQYF. In DNA form, the CDR3 reads TGTGCCAGCAGCTTGGGAAGCGGGGACTCCTACGAGCAGTACTTC.

There are a few counts of this clonotype. CDR3 protein: CASSTLAPDTQYF. The CDR3, as DNA: TGTGCCAGCAGCACACTAGCCCCAGATACGCAGTATTTT. The chain combines TRBV5-6 with TRBJ2-3, with D maybe TRBD2 (6 bases). Between the trimmed V and J ends, which lost 4 bases and 4 bases, there was a span of 10 bases. The CDR3 runs to 13 residues. The V gene's germline CDR1 is SGHDT and CDR2 YYEEEE.

This clonotype was picked up a small number of times. The chain employs TRBV20-1 and TRBJ1-3, with D perhaps TRBD1 (6 bases). Per the germline V gene, CDR1 is DFQATT and CDR2 is SNEGSKA (reference sequence). V shed 6 bases and J shed 9 bases, with 24 bases lying between them. This CDR3 has 15 amino acids. In DNA form, the CDR3 reads TGCAGTGCCCAAGAGACAGGCGACCCCGGGGGCACCATATATTTT. Encoded protein: CSAQETGDPGGTIYF.

This clonotype was recorded many times. This chain connects TRBV5-1 to TRBJ1-4; 9 positions match TRBD1. Germline loops: CDR1 SGHRS, CDR2 YFSETQ. There are 15 residues in the CDR3. With V trimmed by 2 bases and J by 8 bases, 7 bases remained unmatched. CDR3 DNA: TGCGCCAGCAGCTTATCGACAGGGGGAATCGAAAAACTGTTTTTT. Protein sequence: CASSLSTGGIEKLFF.

This clonotype was seen a handful of times. The CDR3 spells CASRIQGVTAGYTF. The CDR3 DNA sequence: TGTGCCAGCAGGATACAGGGGGTTACTGCGGGCTACACCTTC. The V gene is TRBV12-3 or TRBV12-4, the J gene TRBJ1-2; 8 bases fit TRBD1. There are 14 residues in the CDR3. The V segment lost 6 bases and the J segment 8 bases; nucleotides outside the gene matches: 11.

This clonotype has just a few counts. This chain connects TRBV7-2 to TRBJ2-7; D is tentatively TRBD1 or TRBD2 (6 bases each). The CDR3 totals 15 residues. The germline V gene has CDR1 SGHTA and CDR2 FQGNSA. Trimming cost V 5 bases and J 2 bases, with 16 bases left between them. CDR3 nucleotides: TGTGCCAGCAGCCCTAGGGGGGACAATCCCTACGAGCAGTACTTC. Translating gives CASSPRGDNPYEQYF.

The rearrangement links TRBV7-2 to TRBJ1-5; 8 nucleotides agree with TRBD1. CDR1 is SGHTA and CDR2 is FQGNSA in the germline V gene. After removal of 5 bases from V and 7 bases from J, the junction contained 7 bases not matched to a gene. The CDR3 loop spans 14 amino acids. The CDR3 sequence: CASSKGQGDQPQHF. The CDR3 DNA reads as TGTGCCAGCAGCAAAGGACAGGGAGACCAGCCCCAGCATTTT.

This clonotype was picked up many times. Germline and junction disagree at one end, which may indicate a read error. The chain combines TRBV5-1 with TRBJ1-4, with 10 bases fitting TRBD1. The CDR3 contains 14 residues. Germline CDR1 is SGHRS and CDR2 is YFSETQ. Here the CDR3 reads CASSVGQGGEKLFF. The CDR3, as DNA: TGTGCCAGCAGCGTCGGACAGGGGGGCGAAAAACTGTTTTTT.